This TCR beta chain was identified in a study of T cell repertoires in cytomegalovirus infection (dated by TCRdb to about 2019). Context from the whole study: Recently identified HLA-C-restricted CMV epitopes, whose presentation resists viral immunomodulation, were targeted by peptide stimulations together with well-studied HLA-B-restricted epitopes. Donor HLA type was relevant to the analysis, because carriage of CMV infection together with the matching HLA type was indicated by public TCR beta signatures.

Here is what the overall study found, with its caveats: In both this cohort and an independent roughly 360-donor cohort, the cumulative frequency of public TCR beta family members distinguished carriers of CMV infection plus the relevant HLA type. The ex vivo response was dominated by HLA-C-restricted CMV-specific TCR beta clonotypes, and the single most frequent clonotype in two of eight donors was supplied by these HLA-C-restricted clonotypes.

The reads were generated on an Illumina HiSeq 1500. Through fastp at Q25 and MiXCR, TCRdb rebuilt clones from the public reads, retaining in-frame beta chains. A single entry per CDR3 protein holds the most common genes and DNA from its merged rows. This sample has around 570,000 distinct CDR3 sequences in its table, and almost 40% of those were observed once. The ten largest clonotypes hold around 48% of the sample. The sample's treatment or condition, from its label and the paper: in vitro stimulation with specific CMV peptide epitopes to enrich CMV-specific T cells. From the cysteine up to the phenylalanine, the CDR3 has a length of 14 residues. Only CDR3 DNA is held: 42 bases, read in frame from base 1. Trimming takes 3 bases from V and 7 bases from J, and the germline ends sit 12 bases apart. From a lookup of the germline V gene, CDR1 and CDR2 are SGHVS and FQNEAQ. A few counts support this clonotype. Its antigen is not yet known. No much larger clone is present one base from it, and per-base qualities are unavailable.

The sequence links TRBV7-8 to TRBJ2-2; a tentative D match to TRBD1 spans 5 bases. This sample comprised cultured PBMCs, obtained from culture after CMV antigen stimulation. The source of this sequence is a human donor in good health (CMV status not recorded). Some clones in this sample may be carry-over from other donors' samples. The base sequence is TGTGCCAGCAGCTTGACAGCGAACGGCGGGGAGCTGTTTTTT. This translates into CASSLTANGGELFF. Reference TRBV7-8 and TRBJ2-2 proteins supply the regions before and after the CDR3; the full variable domain is: GAGVSQSPRYKVAKRGQDVALRCDPISGHVSLFWYQQALGQGPEFLTYFQNEAQLDKSGLPSDRFFAERPEGSVSTLKIQRTQQEDSAVYLCASSLTANGGELFFGEGSRLTVL.